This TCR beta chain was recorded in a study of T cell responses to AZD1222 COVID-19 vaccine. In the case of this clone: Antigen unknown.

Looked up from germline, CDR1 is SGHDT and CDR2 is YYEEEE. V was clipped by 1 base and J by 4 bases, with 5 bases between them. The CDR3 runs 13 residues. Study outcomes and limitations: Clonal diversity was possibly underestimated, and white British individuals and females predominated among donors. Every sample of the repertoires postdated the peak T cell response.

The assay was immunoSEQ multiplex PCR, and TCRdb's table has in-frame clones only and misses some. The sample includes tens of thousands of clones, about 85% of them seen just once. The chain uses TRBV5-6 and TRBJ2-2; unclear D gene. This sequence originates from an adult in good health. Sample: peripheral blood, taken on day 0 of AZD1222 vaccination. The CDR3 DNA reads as TGTGCCAGCAGCTTGTGGGGCACCGGGGAGCTGTTTTTT. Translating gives CASSLWGTGELFF.